This TCR beta chain was sequenced during a study of blood T cell repertoires in COVID-19. Here immunoSEQ multiplex PCR was the method, and the copy in TCRdb shows in-frame clones only, minus some. The table records approximately 390,000 clones, 88% of them present only once. The germline V gene has CDR1 MGHRA and CDR2 YSYEKL. Trimming took 3 bases from V and 6 from J; bases not matched to a gene: 5. CDR3 length: 15 residues. The sample was PBMCs or T cells enriched from blood (not recorded which). This chain connects TRBV4-1 to TRBJ1-6, with 7 bases fitting TRBD1. The TCR originated in a woman between 35 and 50 years old with acute COVID-19. DNA of the CDR3: TGCGCCAGCAGCCAGACAGGGACGTCTAATTCACCCCTCCACTTT. Translating gives CASSQTGTSNSPLHF.